A selection of T cell receptor beta chains follows, all from one sample in a study of blood T cell repertoires in COVID-19. Sequencing was performed with immunoSEQ multiplex PCR; in TCRdb, only in-frame clones are kept and a portion is missing. This table holds under 200,000 clones, approximately 84% found once. The sample consisted of PBMCs or T cells enriched from blood (not recorded which). Receptors were obtained from a middle-aged man who had recovered from COVID-19. CDR3s include the opening cysteine and the closing phenylalanine or tryptophan. A D gene is named only where the DNA matches it firmly. Some rows have no size entry. The others give once, few or many, or a class for an expanded clone.

j_gene | abundance | d_gene | v_gene | CDR3aa | CDR3nt
TRBJ2-5 | once | - | TRBV5-1 | CASRRSVEETQYF | TGCGCCAGCCGGAGGTCAGTAGAGGAGACCCAGTACTTC
TRBJ1-1 | once | - | TRBV13 | CASSLPGDGVNTEAFF | TGTGCCAGCAGCTTACCGGGGGACGGGGTGAACACTGAAGCTTTCTTT
TRBJ1-3 | - | TRBD1 | TRBV5-1 | CASSLGQGAGNTIYF | TGCGCCAGCAGCTTGGGACAGGGGGCTGGAAACACCATATATTTT
TRBJ1-3 | - | TRBD1 | TRBV7-8 | CASSLVAGGRSGNTIYF | TGTGCCAGCAGCTTAGTGGCAGGGGGCAGATCTGGAAACACCATATATTTT
TRBJ2-6 | - | - | TRBV3-1/TRBV3-2 | CASSHTSSGANVLTF | TGTGCCAGCAGCCATACGAGCTCTGGGGCCAACGTCCTGACTTTC
TRBJ1-4 | - | - | TRBV7-9 | CASSLAGDPEKLFF | TGTGCCAGCAGCTTAGCTGGAGATCCTGAAAAACTGTTTTTT
TRBJ2-5 | - | TRBD1 | TRBV5-4 | CASSWETGASRETQYF | TGTGCCAGCAGCTGGGAGACAGGGGCCTCCCGGGAGACCCAGTACTTC
TRBJ1-5 | - | - | TRBV18 | CASSPGFQGSQPQHF | TGTGCCAGCTCACCGGGTTTCCAGGGCTCTCAGCCCCAGCATTTT
TRBJ2-5 | once | - | TRBV5-5 | CASSLRGLEVETQYF | TGTGCCAGCAGCCTAAGGGGTCTAGAGGTGGAGACCCAGTACTTC
TRBJ2-3 | once | - | TRBV4-2 | CASSPPAVSTDTQYF | TGTGCCAGCAGCCCTCCGGCGGTATCAACAGATACGCAGTATTTT
TRBJ2-5 | - | - | TRBV18 | CASSREEGETQYF | TGTGCCAGCTCTAGGGAGGAAGGGGAGACCCAGTACTTC
TRBJ2-2 | once | - | TRBV6-2/TRBV6-3 | CASSYQEGGVLTGELFF | TGTGCCAGCAGTTACCAAGAAGGGGGAGTCCTCACCGGGGAGCTGTTTTTT
TRBJ2-7 | - | - | TRBV18 | CASSPPMRQGGGYEQYF | TGTGCCAGCTCACCACCTATGAGACAGGGAGGTGGCTACGAGCAGTACTTC
TRBJ1-3 | few | TRBD1 | TRBV9 | CASGQGGNTIYF | TGTGCCAGCGGACAGGGTGGAAACACCATATATTTT
TRBJ2-1 | once | - | TRBV15 | CATSTRPLSSYNEQFF | TGTGCCACCAGCACTAGACCCCTGAGCTCCTACAATGAGCAGTTCTTC
TRBJ1-2 | - | TRBD1 | TRBV29-1 | CSVEGQGEGYTF | TGCAGCGTTGAAGGGCAGGGGGAAGGCTACACCTTC
TRBJ1-2 | - | - | TRBV7-9 | CASSLQESDYGYTF | TGTGCCAGCAGCCTACAGGAATCCGACTATGGCTACACCTTC
TRBJ2-1 | - | - | TRBV15 | CATSRDQGNYNEQFF | TGTGCCACCAGCAGAGACCAGGGGAATTACAATGAGCAGTTCTTC
TRBJ2-7 | - | TRBD2 | TRBV28 | CASSPAGGLGEQYF | TGTGCCAGCAGTCCTGCGGGGGGGCTTGGGGAGCAGTACTTC
TRBJ2-3 | - | TRBD2 | TRBV19 | CASSLGTSGRRRTDTQYF | TGTGCCAGTAGCCTAGGGACTAGCGGGCGACGCCGCACAGATACGCAGTATTTT
TRBJ2-1 | few | TRBD1 | TRBV6-4 | CASSDSGGHNEQFF | TGTGCCAGCAGTGACTCAGGGGGCCACAATGAGCAGTTCTTC
TRBJ2-5 | - | TRBD2 | TRBV4-1 | CASSPSRRTSGSQETQYF | TGCGCCAGCAGCCCGTCCCGTCGGACTAGCGGGAGCCAAGAGACCCAGTACTTC
TRBJ2-1 | - | TRBD2 | TRBV2 | CASRAKLAGGVNEQFF | TGTGCCAGCAGGGCCAAACTAGCGGGGGGTGTAAATGAGCAGTTCTTC